Reported below is one T cell receptor (beta chain). Its antigen is unidentified. V lost 8 bases and J lost 2; bases outside the gene matches: 11. CDR3 length: 15 amino acids. Germline V lookup: CDR1 SQVTM, CDR2 ANQGSEA. These data are taken from a study of CD8+ T cells in alopecia areata. Whole-study context: After 6 to 18 months of tofacitinib, follow-up continued 6 months off drug.

General study points: Scalp repertoires also include resident alphabeta T cells from normal skin. Given one nonresponder, whether baseline CD8+ expansion relates to response remains uncertain.

Sequencing relied on a cDNA template that was reverse transcribed from extracted RNA. The repertoire was sequenced with immunoSEQ multiplex PCR; TCRdb's copy has only in-frame clones and lacks some. In the table there are about 210,000 clones, around two fifths of which are singletons. The sample's treatment: oral pan-JAK inhibitor, 5-10 mg twice daily. T lymphocytes (CD4+ and CD8+) were sorted from PBMCs. Here the sequenced sample was CD4+ T cells sorted from blood, taken around week 36, from a patient treated with tofacitinib. This TCR was recovered from a human donor with alopecia areata. V gene TRBV29-1 combines with J gene TRBJ2-5; the match to TRBD1 covers 10 bases. The CDR3 spells CSTPRDRGRQETQYF. The CDR3 DNA follows: TGCAGCACCCCTAGGGACAGGGGACGTCAAGAGACCCAGTACTTC.